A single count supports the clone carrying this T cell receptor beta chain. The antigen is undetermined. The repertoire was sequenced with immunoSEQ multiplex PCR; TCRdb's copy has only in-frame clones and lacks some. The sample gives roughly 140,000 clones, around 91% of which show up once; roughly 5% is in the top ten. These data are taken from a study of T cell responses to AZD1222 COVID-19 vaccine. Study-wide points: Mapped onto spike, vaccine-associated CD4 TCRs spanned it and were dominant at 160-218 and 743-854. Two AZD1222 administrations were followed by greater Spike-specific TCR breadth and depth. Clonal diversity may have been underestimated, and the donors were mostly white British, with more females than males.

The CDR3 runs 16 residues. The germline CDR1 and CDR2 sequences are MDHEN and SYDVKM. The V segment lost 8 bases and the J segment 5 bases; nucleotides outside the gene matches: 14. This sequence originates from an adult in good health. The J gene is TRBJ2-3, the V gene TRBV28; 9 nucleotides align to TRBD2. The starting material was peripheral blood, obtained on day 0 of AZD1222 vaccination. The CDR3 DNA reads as TGTGCCAGCGGTCGACTAGCGGAGAAGAGTGGAGATACGCAGTATTTT. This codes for CASGRLAEKSGDTQYF.